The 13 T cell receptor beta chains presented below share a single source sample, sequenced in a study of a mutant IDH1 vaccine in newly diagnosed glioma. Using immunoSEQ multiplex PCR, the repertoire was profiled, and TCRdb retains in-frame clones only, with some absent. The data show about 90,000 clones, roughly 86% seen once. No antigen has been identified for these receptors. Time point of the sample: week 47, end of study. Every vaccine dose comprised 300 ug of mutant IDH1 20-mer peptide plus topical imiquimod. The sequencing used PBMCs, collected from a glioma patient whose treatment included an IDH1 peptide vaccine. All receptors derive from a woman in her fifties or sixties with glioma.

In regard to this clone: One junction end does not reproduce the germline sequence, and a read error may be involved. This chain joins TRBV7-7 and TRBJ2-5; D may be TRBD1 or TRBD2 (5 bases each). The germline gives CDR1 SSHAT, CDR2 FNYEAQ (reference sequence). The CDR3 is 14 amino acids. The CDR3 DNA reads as TGTGCTAGCAGCTTAGTCGGGGCAGGGGAGACCCAGTACTTC. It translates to CASSLVGAGETQYF.

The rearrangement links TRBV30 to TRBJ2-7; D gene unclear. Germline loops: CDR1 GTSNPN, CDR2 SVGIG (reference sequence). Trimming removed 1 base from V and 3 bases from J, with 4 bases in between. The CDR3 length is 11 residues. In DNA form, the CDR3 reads TGTGCCTGGAGTGCACGCTACGAGCAGTACTTC. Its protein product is CAWSARYEQYF. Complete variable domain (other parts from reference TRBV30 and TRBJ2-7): SQTIHQWPATLVQPVGSPLSLECTVEGTSNPNLYWYRQAAGRGLQLLFYSVGIGQISSEVPQNLSASRPQDRQFILSSKKLLLSDSGFYLCAWSARYEQYFGPGTRLTVT.

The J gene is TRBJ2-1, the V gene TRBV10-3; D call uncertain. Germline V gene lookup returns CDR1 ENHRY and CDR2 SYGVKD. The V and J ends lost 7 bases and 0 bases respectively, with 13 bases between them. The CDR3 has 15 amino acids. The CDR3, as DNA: TGTGCCATCATCCAAGACTTAAGCTCCTACAATGAGCAGTTCTTC. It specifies CAIIQDLSSYNEQFF.

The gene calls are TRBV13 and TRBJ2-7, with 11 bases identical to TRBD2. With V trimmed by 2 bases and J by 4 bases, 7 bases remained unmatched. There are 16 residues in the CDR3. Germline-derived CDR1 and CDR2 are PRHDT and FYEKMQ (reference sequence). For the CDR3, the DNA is TGTGCCAGCAGCTTACAGACTAGCGGGACCAGATACGAGCAGTACTTC. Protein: CASSLQTSGTRYEQYF.

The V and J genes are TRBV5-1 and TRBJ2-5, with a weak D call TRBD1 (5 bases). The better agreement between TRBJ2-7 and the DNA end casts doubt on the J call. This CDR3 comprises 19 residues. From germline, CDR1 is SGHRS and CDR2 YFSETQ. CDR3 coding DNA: TGCGCCAGCAGCTTGGTGTCGGGCGGACACCCCAGGAGCTCCTACGAGCAGTACTTC. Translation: CASSLVSGGHPRSSYEQYF.

The CDR3 reads CASSHDATSGRAYEQYF. The CDR3 DNA follows: TGTGCCAGCAGTCACGACGCCACTAGCGGGAGGGCCTACGAGCAGTACTTC. V and J are TRBV2 and TRBJ2-7; 13 nucleotides match TRBD2. V gave up 5 bases and J gave up 2 bases; unmatched junction bases: 9. The length of the CDR3 is 17 residues. Germline V CDR1 and CDR2: SNHLY, FYNNEI.

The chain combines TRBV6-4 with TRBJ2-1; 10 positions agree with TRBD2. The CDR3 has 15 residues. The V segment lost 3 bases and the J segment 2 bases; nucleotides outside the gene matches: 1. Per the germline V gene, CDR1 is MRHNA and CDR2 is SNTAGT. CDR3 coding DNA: TGTGCCAGCAGTGAAGGGACTAGCGCCTACAATGAGCAGTTCTTC. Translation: CASSEGTSAYNEQFF.

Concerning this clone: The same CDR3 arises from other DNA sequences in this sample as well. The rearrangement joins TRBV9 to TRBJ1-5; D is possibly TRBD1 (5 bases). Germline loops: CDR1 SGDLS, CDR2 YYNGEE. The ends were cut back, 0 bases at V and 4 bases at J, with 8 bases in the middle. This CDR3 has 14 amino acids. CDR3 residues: CASSVDGGNQPQHF. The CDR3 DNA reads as TGTGCCAGCAGCGTAGATGGGGGGAATCAGCCCCAGCATTTT.

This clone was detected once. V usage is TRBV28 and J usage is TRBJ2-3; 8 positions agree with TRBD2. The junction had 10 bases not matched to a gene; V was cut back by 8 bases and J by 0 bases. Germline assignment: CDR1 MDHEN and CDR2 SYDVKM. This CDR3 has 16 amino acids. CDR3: CASDPGLAGSTDTQYF. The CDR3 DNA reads TGTGCCAGCGATCCCGGTCTAGCGGGTAGCACAGATACGCAGTATTTT.

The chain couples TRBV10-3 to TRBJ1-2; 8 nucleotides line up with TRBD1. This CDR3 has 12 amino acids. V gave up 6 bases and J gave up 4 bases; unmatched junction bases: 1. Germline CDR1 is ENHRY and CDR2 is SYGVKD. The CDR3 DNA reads TGTGCCATCAGCGGACAGGGCTATGGCTACACCTTC. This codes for CAISGQGYGYTF.

CDR3 DNA sequence: TGTGCCAGCACCCGAGAGGACGAGCAGTACTTC. Translating it yields CASTREDEQYF. The rearrangement uses TRBV6-5 and TRBJ2-7; D remains unclear. Germline V CDR1 and CDR2: MNHEY, SVGAGI. V was clipped by 7 bases and J by 5 bases, with 9 bases between them. The CDR3 has 11 residues.

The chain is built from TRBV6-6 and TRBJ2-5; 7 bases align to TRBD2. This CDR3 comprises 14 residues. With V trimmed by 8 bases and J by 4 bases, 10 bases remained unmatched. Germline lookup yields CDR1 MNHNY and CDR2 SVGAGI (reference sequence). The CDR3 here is CASRFRGEGETQYF. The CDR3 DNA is TGTGCCAGCCGGTTCCGGGGGGAAGGAGAGACCCAGTACTTC.

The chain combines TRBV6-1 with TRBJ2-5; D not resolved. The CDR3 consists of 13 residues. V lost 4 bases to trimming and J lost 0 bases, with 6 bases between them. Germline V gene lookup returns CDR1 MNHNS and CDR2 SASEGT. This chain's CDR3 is CASSVGYQETQYF. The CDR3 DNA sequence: TGTGCCAGCAGTGTTGGGTACCAAGAGACCCAGTACTTC.